Listed below are T cell receptor beta chains from one sample, sequenced in a study of Graves' ophthalmopathy and Graves' hyperthyroidism. From the multiplex PCR reads, TCRdb called clonotypes with MiXCR, one entry per CDR3 protein. In the table there are almost 750,000 distinct CDR3 sequences, roughly 40% of which are singletons. The sequencing input was peripheral blood. These receptors all stem from an adult man with Graves' ophthalmopathy. CDR3s include the opening cysteine and the closing phenylalanine or tryptophan. Fields, in order: V gene, J gene, D gene, clone size, CDR3 DNA, CDR3 protein. The D gene is left open where the match is weak. Some rows have no size entry. The others give once, few or many, or a class for an expanded clone.

TRBV20-1	TRBJ1-2	-	few	TGCAGTGCTAGTAGTAGGGGTGGCTATGGCTACACCTTC	CSASSRGGYGYTF
TRBV5-1	TRBJ2-5	TRBD2	-	TGCGCCAGCAGCGCGGGACTAGCGGGAGGGCCGGAGGAGACCCAGTACTTC	CASSAGLAGGPEETQYF
TRBV2	TRBJ1-3	-	-	TGTGCCAGCAGGGATGTAAGGGCTGGAAACACCATATATTTT	CASRDVRAGNTIYF
TRBV11-3	TRBJ1-1	-	few	TGTGCCAGCAGCTTCGCCCCGAACACTGAAGCTTTCTTT	CASSFAPNTEAFF
TRBV24-1	TRBJ1-5	TRBD1	-	TGTGCCACCAGTCCCGCGGGGACAGGGGAGGATCAGCCCCAGCATTTT	CATSPAGTGEDQPQHF
TRBV7-9	TRBJ2-7	-	-	TGTGCCAGCAGCTTAAGGGCTCCAACCTACGAGCAGTACTTC	CASSLRAPTYEQYF
TRBV25-1	TRBJ1-1	-	many	TGTGCCAGCGCCGGGGGGGGGCGCCCGAACACTGAAGCTTTCTTT	CASAGGGRPNTEAFF
TRBV11-2	TRBJ2-7	-	few	TGTGCCAGCAGCTTAGGGAGGGGCTTTAACTACGAGCAGTACTTC	CASSLGRGFNYEQYF
TRBV29-1	TRBJ1-1	-	-	TGCAGCTACCATCGGTCTGAAGCTTTCTTT	CSYHRSEAFF
TRBV28	TRBJ2-7	TRBD1	few	TGTGCCAGCAGTTCGGGACAGTGGAACTACGAGCAGTACTTC	CASSSGQWNYEQYF
TRBV19	TRBJ1-1	-	-	TGTGCCAGTAGTCTCCGGCTGGGGGCTTTCACTGAAGCTTTCTTT	CASSLRLGAFTEAFF
TRBV10-2	TRBJ1-5	TRBD1	-	TGCGCCAGCAGTGCGGGGAAACAGGGGGGCCTTCAGCCCCAGCATTTT	CASSAGKQGGLQPQHF
TRBV5-1	TRBJ1-6	-	few	TGCGCCAGCAGTTCGTTGGGGGGTTCACCCCTCCACTTT	CASSSLGGSPLHF
TRBV7-9	TRBJ1-2	-	-	TGTGCCAGCAGCGCAGGGCCAGGGACTAGGGCTGGGGGCTACACCTTC	CASSAGPGTRAGGYTF
TRBV9	TRBJ2-5	TRBD2	many	TGTGCCAGCAGCGACGGGACTAGCGGGAGCAGTGAGACCCAGTACTTC	CASSDGTSGSSETQYF
TRBV10-2	TRBJ1-5	-	-	TGCGCCAGCAGTGCTAGAGGGGCAGGGGGCAATCAGCCCCAGCATTTT	CASSARGAGGNQPQHF
TRBV7-2	TRBJ2-5	-	-	TGTGCCAGCAGCTTAGGGGGGGCTAGCGAGACCCAGTACTTC	CASSLGGASETQYF
TRBV10-3	TRBJ1-2	-	many	TGTGCCATCAGCGGGGGGCCAGGACCCCTTTATGGCTACACCTTC	CAISGGPGPLYGYTF
TRBV24-1	TRBJ1-5	-	many	TGTGCCAGCAGCCCCCGGGACGGTAGCAATCAGCCCCAGCATTTT	CASSPRDGSNQPQHF
TRBV7-9	TRBJ2-7	TRBD2	-	TGTGCCAACAGCTTAGACGGTGGGGGAGGGACCTACGAGCAGTACTTC	CANSLDGGGGTYEQYF
TRBV25-1	TRBJ2-3	-	-	TGTGCCAGCAGTGTACGGGTGGCTAGCACAGATACGCAGTATTTT	CASSVRVASTDTQYF
TRBV25-1	TRBJ2-2	-	-	TGTGCCACCTTCGCCGTAAGGGTTTTAGGCGGGGAGCTGTTTTTT	CATFAVRVLGGELFF
TRBV11-1	TRBJ2-7	-	-	TGTGCCAGCACTGCCAATCATTACAGCAGCCCCTACGAGCAGTACTTC	CASTANHYSSPYEQYF
TRBV24-1	TRBJ1-5	TRBD1	few	TGTGCCAGCAGTGGACAGGGGGACCGCAATCAGCCCCAGCATTTT	CASSGQGDRNQPQHF
TRBV19	TRBJ2-2	-	few	TGTGCCAGTATTGGGACCTACACCGGGGAGCTGTTTTTT	CASIGTYTGELFF
TRBV11-1	TRBJ2-5	TRBD1	-	TGTGCCAGCAGCTCCGGGACAGGGACGACCCAGTACTTC	CASSSGTGTTQYF
TRBV6-6	TRBJ1-2	-	few	TGTGCCAGCAGTTCCCACCCGCTCGAAGGCTACACCTTC	CASSSHPLEGYTF
TRBV2	TRBJ1-2	-	few	TGTGCCAGCAGTTACCGCATCTCACAGGGCTGGGGTGACTATGGCTACACCTTC	CASSYRISQGWGDYGYTF
TRBV12-3/TRBV12-4	TRBJ1-6	TRBD1	-	TGTGCCTCTCGCGACAGGGGGCAAAATTCACCCCTCCACTTT	CASRDRGQNSPLHF
TRBV24-1	TRBJ1-5	-	few	TGTGCCACCAGTGACCCAGGGTTTCAGCCCCAGCATTTT	CATSDPGFQPQHF
TRBV7-9	TRBJ2-2	-	few	TGTGCCAGTAGTATCAGGGGAACTTACGGGGAGCTGTTTTTT	CASSIRGTYGELFF
TRBV25-1	TRBJ1-1	TRBD1	-	TGTGCCAGTTGCCCTGGACAGGGGGCTGCTTTCTTT	CASCPGQGAAFF
TRBV7-9	TRBJ1-3	-	-	TGTGCCAGCAGCCGAGGGGCGGGAAACACCATATATTTT	CASSRGAGNTIYF
TRBV7-9	TRBJ1-2	-	few	TGTGCCAGCAGCTTGGTTCCGGGTAACTATGGCTACACCTTC	CASSLVPGNYGYTF
TRBV12-3/TRBV12-4	TRBJ1-5	-	few	TGTGCCACCTCCGTCGAAGGGAGCAATCAGCCCCAGCATTTT	CATSVEGSNQPQHF
TRBV2	TRBJ1-2	TRBD1	few	TGTGCCAGCACATCTCCCCTCGGACAGGCAGACTATGGCTACACCTTC	CASTSPLGQADYGYTF
TRBV5-6	TRBJ2-5	-	-	TGTGCCAGCGGGGGGCAGGGCCGCCAACAAGAGACCCAGTACTTC	CASGGQGRQQETQYF
TRBV10-3	TRBJ1-6	-	-	TGTGCCAGCACCGCCGGGACCGAGGCATATAATTCACCCCTCCACTTT	CASTAGTEAYNSPLHF
TRBV24-1	TRBJ2-5	TRBD1	-	TGTGCCACCAGTGACCCCGGGACAGGGCGAGCGGCGACCCAGTACTTC	CATSDPGTGRAATQYF
TRBV5-4	TRBJ1-6	-	many	TGTGCCAGCAGCTTGGGTGGGAGGAGTGATTCACCCCTCCACTTT	CASSLGGRSDSPLHF
TRBV19	TRBJ2-7	TRBD2	-	TGTGCCAGTAGTTCTCTAGCGGGAGGTACTACCTACGAGCAGTACTTC	CASSSLAGGTTYEQYF
TRBV20-1	TRBJ1-2	-	many	TGCAGTGCTAGAGATAACGCAGGTCGGGGCTATGGCTACACCTTC	CSARDNAGRGYGYTF
TRBV28	TRBJ1-1	-	few	TGTGCCAGCAGTTACCAGGGTGGTGAAGCTTTCTTT	CASSYQGGEAFF
TRBV7-9	TRBJ2-7	TRBD2	few	TGTGCCAGTAGCTCAGGGACTAGCGATAGCGAGCAGTACTTC	CASSSGTSDSEQYF